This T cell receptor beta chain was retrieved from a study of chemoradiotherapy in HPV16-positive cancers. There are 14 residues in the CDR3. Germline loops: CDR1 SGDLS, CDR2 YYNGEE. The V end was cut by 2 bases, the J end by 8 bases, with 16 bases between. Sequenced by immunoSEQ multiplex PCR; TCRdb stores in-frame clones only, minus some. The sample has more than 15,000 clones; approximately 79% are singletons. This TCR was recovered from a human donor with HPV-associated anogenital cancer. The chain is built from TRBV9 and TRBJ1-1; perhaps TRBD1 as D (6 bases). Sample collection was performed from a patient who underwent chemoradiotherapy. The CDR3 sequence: CASSVHVGGAEAFF. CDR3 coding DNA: TGTGCCAGCAGCGTGCATGTGGGGGGGGCGGAAGCTTTCTTT.